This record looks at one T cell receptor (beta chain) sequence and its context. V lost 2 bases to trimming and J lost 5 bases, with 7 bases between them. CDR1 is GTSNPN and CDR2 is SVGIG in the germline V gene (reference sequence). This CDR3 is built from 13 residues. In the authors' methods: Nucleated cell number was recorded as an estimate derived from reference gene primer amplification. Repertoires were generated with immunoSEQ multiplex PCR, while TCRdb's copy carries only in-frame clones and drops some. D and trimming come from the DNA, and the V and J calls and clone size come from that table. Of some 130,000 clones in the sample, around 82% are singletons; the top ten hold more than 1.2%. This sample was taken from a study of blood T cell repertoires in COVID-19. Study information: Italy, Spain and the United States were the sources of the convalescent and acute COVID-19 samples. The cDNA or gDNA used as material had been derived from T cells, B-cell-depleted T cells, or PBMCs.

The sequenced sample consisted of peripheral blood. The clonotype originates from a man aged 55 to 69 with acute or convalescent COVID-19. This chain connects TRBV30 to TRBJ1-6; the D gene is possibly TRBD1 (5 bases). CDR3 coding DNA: TGTGCCTGGAGTAAAGGGGATAATTCACCCCTCCACTTT. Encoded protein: CAWSKGDNSPLHF.